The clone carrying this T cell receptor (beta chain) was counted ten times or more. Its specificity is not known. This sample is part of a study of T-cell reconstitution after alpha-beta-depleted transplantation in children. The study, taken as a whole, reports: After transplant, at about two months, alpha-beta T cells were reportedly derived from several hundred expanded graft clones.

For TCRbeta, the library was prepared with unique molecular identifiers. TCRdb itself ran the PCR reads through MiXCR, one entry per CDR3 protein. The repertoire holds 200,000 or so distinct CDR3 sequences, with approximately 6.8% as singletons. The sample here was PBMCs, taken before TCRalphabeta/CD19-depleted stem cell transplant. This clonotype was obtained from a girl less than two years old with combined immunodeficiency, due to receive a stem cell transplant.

The CDR3, as DNA: TGTGCCAGCAGCGGGATGGGCAGCAAAAACATTCAGTACTTC. The encoded protein is CASSGMGSKNIQYF. The chain carries TRBV25-1 and TRBJ2-4; weak D call: TRBD2 (5 bases). CDR1 and CDR2 (germline): MGHDK, SYGVNS. This CDR3 spans 14 amino acids. Trimming took off 6 bases at V and 3 bases at J, with 12 bases between the two ends. The full variable domain, completed using reference TRBV25-1 and TRBJ2-4, is EADIYQTPRYLVIGTGKKITLECSQTMGHDKMYWYQQDPGMELHLIHYSYGVNSTEKGDLSSESTVSRIRTEHFPLTLESARPSHTSQYLCASSGMGSKNIQYFGAGTRLSVL.